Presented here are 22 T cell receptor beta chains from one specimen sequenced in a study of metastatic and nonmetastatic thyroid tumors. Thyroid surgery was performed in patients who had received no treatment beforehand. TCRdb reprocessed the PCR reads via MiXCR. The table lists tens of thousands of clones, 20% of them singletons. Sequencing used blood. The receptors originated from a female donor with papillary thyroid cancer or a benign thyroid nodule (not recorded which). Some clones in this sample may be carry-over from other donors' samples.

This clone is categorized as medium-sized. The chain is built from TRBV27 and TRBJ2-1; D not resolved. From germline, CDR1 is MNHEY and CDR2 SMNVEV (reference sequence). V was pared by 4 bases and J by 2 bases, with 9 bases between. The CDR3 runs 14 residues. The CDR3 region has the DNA TGTGCCAGCAGTTGGGCTAGTCCCTACAATGAGCAGTTCTTC. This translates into CASSWASPYNEQFF.

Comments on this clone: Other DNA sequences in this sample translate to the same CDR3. CDR3: CASAPVRPDQPQHF. The CDR3 nucleotides are TGTGCCAGCGCCCCGGTCCGGCCAGACCAGCCCCAGCATTTT. The chain couples TRBV4-2 to TRBJ1-5; D is unresolved. The CDR3 sequence is 14 residues long. Trimming took 8 bases from V and 7 from J, leaving 18 bases between them. Looked up from germline, CDR1 is LGHNA and CDR2 is YNFKEQ.

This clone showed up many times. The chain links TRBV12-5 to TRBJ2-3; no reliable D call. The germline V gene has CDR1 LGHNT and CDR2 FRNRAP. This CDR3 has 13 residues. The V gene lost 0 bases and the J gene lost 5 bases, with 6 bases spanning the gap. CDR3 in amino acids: CASGLVGRDTQYF. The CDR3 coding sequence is TGTGCTAGTGGTTTGGTAGGCAGAGATACGCAGTATTTT.

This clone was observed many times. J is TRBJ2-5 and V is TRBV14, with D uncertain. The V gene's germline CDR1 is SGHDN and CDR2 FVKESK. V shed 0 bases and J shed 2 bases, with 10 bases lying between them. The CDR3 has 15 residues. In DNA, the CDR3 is TGTGCCAGCAGCCAAGATATAGGGCCTCAAGAGACCCAGTACTTC. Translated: CASSQDIGPQETQYF.

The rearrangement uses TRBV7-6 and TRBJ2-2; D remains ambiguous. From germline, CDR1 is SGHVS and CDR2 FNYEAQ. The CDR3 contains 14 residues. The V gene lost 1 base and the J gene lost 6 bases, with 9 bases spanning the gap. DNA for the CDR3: TGTGCCAGCAGCTTAGAATCGGTTGCCGGGGAGCTGTTTTTT. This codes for CASSLESVAGELFF.

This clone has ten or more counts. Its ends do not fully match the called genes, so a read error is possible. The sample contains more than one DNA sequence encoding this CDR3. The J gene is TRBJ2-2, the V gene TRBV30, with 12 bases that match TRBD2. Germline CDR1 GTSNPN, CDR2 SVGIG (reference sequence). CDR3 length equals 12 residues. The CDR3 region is CAWTSGARELFF. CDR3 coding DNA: TGCGCCTGGACTAGCGGGGCCCGGGAGCTGTTTTTT. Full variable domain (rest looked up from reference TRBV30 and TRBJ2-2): SQTIHQWPATLVQPVGSPLSLECTVEGTSNPNLYWYRQAAGRGLQLLFYSVGIGQISSEVPQNLSASRPQDRQFILSSKKLLLSDSGFYLCAWTSGARELFFGEGSRLTVL.

The CDR3 reads CDAQGAGGAYEQYF. CDR3 coding DNA: TGTGACGCACAGGGGGCGGGAGGGGCTTACGAGCAGTACTTC. The chain carries TRBV30 and TRBJ2-7, with D possibly called TRBD1 or TRBD2 (9 bases each). The CDR3 extends over 14 amino acids. Germline values: CDR1 GTSNPN, CDR2 SVGIG (reference sequence). Full variable domain (rest looked up from reference TRBV30 and TRBJ2-7): SQTIHQWPATLVQPVGSPLSLECTVEGTSNPNLYWYRQAAGRGLQLLFYSVGIGQISSEVPQNLSASRPQDRQFILSSKKLLLSDSGFYLCDAQGAGGAYEQYFGPGTRLTVT.

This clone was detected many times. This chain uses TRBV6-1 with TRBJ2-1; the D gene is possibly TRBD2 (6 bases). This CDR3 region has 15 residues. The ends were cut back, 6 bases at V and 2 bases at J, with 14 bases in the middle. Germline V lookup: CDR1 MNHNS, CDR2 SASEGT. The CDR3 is CASRSRESPYNEQFF. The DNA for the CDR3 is TGTGCCAGCAGATCCCGGGAGTCGCCCTACAATGAGCAGTTCTTC.

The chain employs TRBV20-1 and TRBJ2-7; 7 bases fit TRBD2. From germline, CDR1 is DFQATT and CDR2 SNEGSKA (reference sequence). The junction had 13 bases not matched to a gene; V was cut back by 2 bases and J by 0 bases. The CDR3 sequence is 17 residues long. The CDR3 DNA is TGCAGTGCTAGAAGTATGGCTAGCGGTCCTCTCTCCTACGAGCAGTACTTC. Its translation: CSARSMASGPLSYEQYF.

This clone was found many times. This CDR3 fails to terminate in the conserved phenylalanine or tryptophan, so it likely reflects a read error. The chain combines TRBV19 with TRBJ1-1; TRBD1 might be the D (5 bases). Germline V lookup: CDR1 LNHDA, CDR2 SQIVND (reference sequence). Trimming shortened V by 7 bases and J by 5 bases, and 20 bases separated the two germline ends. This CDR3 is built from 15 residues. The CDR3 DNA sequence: TGTGCCAGTAACATTCAGGGAGCGGAACGGACTGAAGCTTTCCTT. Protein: CASNIQGAERTEAFL.

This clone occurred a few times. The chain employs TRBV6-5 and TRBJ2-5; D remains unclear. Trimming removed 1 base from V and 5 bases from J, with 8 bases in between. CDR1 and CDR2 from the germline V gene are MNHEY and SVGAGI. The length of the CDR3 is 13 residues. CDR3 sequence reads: CASSYLTSETQYF. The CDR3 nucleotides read TGTGCCAGCAGTTACTTGACTTCGGAGACCCAGTACTTC.

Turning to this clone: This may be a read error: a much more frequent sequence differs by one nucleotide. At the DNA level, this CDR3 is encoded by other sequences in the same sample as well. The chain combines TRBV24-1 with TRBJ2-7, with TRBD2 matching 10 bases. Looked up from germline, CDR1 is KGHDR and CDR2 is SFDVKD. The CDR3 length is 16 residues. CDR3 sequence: CATSGVGQAGGYEQYF. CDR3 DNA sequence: TGTGCAACCAGTGGGGTCGGCCAAGCGGGAGGGTACGAGCAGTACTTC.

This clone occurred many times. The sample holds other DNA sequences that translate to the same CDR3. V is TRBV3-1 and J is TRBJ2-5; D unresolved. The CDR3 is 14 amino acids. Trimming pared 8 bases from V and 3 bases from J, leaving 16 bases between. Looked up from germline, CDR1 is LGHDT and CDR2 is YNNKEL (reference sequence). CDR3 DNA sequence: TGTGCCAGCGCCGAGTCCTTGCCAAAAGAGACCCAGTACTTC. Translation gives CASAESLPKETQYF.

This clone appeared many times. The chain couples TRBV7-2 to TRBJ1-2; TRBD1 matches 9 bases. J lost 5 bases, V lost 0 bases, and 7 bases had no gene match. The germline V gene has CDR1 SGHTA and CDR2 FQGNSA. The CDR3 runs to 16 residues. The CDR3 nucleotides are TGTGCCAGCAGCTTAGCGGGCGGACAGGGGAGGTATGGCTACACCTTC. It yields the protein CASSLAGGQGRYGYTF.

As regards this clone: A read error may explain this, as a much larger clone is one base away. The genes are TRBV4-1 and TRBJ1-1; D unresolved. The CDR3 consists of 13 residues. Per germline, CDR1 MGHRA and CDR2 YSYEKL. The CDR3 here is CTSSQSLNTEAFF. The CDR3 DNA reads TGCACCAGCAGCCAAAGCTTAAACACTGAAGCTTTCTTT.

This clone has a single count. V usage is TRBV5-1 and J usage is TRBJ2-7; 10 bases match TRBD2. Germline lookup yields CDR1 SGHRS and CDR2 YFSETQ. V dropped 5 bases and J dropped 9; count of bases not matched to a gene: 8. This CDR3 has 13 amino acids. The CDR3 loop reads CASSPPIAGGQYF. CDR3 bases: TGCGCCAGCAGTCCCCCAATAGCGGGAGGGCAGTACTTC.

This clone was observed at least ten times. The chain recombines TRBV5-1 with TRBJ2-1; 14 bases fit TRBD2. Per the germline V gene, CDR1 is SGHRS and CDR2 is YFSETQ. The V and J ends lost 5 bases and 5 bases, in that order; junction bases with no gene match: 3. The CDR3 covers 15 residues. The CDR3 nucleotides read TGCGCCAGCAGAAGACTAGCGGGAGGGGACAATGAGCAGTTCTTC. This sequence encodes CASRRLAGGDNEQFF.

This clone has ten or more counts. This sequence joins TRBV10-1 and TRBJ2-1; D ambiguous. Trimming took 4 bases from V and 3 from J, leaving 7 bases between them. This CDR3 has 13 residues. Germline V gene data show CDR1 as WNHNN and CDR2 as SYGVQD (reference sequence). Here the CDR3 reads CASSATIYNEQFF. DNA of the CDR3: TGCGCCAGCAGTGCGACAATCTACAATGAGCAGTTCTTC.

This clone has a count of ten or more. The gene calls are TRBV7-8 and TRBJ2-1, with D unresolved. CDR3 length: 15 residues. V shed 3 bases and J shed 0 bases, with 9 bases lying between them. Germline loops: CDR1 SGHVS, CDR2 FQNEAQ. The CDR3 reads CASSFKRDSYNEQFF. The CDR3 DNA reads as TGTGCCAGCAGCTTCAAGCGCGACTCCTACAATGAGCAGTTCTTC.

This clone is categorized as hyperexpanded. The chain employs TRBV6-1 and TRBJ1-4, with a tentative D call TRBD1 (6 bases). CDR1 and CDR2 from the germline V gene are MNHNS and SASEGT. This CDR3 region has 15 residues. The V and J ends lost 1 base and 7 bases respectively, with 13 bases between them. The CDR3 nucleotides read TGTGCCAGCAGTGAAGTGGCAGGGGAAGGTGAAAAACTGTTTTTT. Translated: CASSEVAGEGEKLFF.

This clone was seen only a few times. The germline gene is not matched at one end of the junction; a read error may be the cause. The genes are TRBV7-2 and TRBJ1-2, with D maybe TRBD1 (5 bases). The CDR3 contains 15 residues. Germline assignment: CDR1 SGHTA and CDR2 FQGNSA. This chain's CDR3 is CASIAPGRGLYGFTF. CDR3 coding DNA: TGTGCCAGCATCGCCCCGGGACGGGGCCTCTATGGCTTCACCTTC.

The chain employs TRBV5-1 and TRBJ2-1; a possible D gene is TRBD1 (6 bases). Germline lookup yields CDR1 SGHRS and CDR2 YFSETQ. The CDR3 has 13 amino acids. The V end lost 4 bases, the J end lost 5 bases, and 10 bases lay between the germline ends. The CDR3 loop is CASSMGHNNEQFF. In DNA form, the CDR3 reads TGCGCCAGCAGCATGGGACATAACAATGAGCAGTTCTTC. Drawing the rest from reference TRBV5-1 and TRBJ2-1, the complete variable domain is KAGVTQTPRYLIKTRGQQVTLSCSPISGHRSVSWYQQTPGQGLQFLFEYFSETQRNKGNFPGRFSGRQFSNSRSEMNVSTLELGDSALYLCASSMGHNNEQFFGPGTRLTVL.